This T cell receptor beta chain was sequenced in a study of control samples from healthy donors and cancer patients. This CDR3 is 14 amino acids long. V gave up 0 bases and J gave up 5 bases, with 9 bases separating them. Germline CDR1 reads SGDLS; CDR2 reads YYNGEE. Profiling relied on immunoSEQ multiplex PCR, and the TCRdb table lists in-frame clones only, not all of them. The top ten hold approximately 9.3% of the sample, which has some 20,000 clones, 88% seen once. Sequencing used PBMCs. The chain couples TRBV9 to TRBJ2-1, with a weak D call TRBD2 (6 bases). The source of this sequence is a woman aged 55-70 years with head and neck cancer. The CDR3: CASSVGGTHNEQFF. As DNA, the CDR3 is TGTGCCAGCAGCGTAGGCGGGACCCACAATGAGCAGTTCTTC. The whole variable domain, filled in from reference TRBV9 and TRBJ2-1, reads DSGVTQTPKHLITATGQRVTLRCSPRSGDLSVYWYQQSLDQGLQFLIQYYNGEERAKGNILERFSAQQFPDLHSELNLSSLELGDSALYFCASSVGGTHNEQFFGPGTRLTVL.